A single sample gave rise to the 10 T cell receptor beta chains below, sequenced in a study of glioma-infiltrating T cells. Amplification of TCR alpha and beta CDR3 regions from RNA used iRepertoire nested multiplex PCR. TCRdb reanalysed the multiplex PCR reads using MiXCR and keeps one entry per CDR3 protein. Of approximately 400,000 distinct CDR3 sequences in the sample, less than 50% were seen once. The sequencing input was glioma tissue, nonneoplastic brain tissue, or PBMCs (not recorded which). The receptors come from a human donor with low-grade glioma or glioblastoma, undergoing nonglioma brain surgery, or in good health (not recorded which).

The chain carries TRBV24-1 and TRBJ2-7; D is undetermined. Trimming left V 6 bases short and J 5 bases short, with 16 bases between. Germline CDR1 is KGHDR and CDR2 is SFDVKD. The CDR3 length is 14 residues. CDR3 amino acids: CATSYWRHGNEQYF. The DNA for the CDR3 is TGTGCCACCAGTTATTGGCGACACGGCAACGAGCAGTACTTC.

As regards this clonotype: A read error may explain this, as a much larger clone is one base away. V gene TRBV6-5 combines with J gene TRBJ2-1; weak D call: TRBD2 (7 bases). Trimming stripped 0 bases from V and 5 bases from J, with 17 bases between. Germline V gene lookup returns CDR1 MNHEY and CDR2 SVGAGI. The CDR3 is made up of 17 amino acids. CDR3 nucleotide sequence: TGTGCCAGCAGTTACTCGTCTCTTGGGGGGGCGGACAATGAGCAGTTCTTC. Protein: CASSYSSLGGADNEQFF.

This clonotype turned up a few times. The chain joins TRBV28 to TRBJ2-7; 9 nucleotides align to TRBD1. V lost 4 bases to trimming and J lost 0 bases; unmatched junction nucleotides: 13. This CDR3 contains 18 residues. Germline CDR1 reads MDHEN; CDR2 reads SYDVKM. The DNA of the CDR3 is TGTGCCAGCAGTTCTCACCCGGGGGGACAGGGAGTCTCCTACGAGCAGTACTTC. Protein: CASSSHPGGQGVSYEQYF.

The CDR3 reads CASSEDGESSLEQYF. The CDR3 nucleotides are TGTGCCAGCAGTGAAGACGGGGAGTCTAGCTTGGAGCAGTACTTC. The J gene is TRBJ2-7, the V gene TRBV6-1; maybe TRBD2 (5 bases). CDR3 length: 15 residues. Per the germline V gene, CDR1 is MNHNS and CDR2 is SASEGT. The V and J ends lost 1 base and 7 bases respectively, with 17 bases between them.

Comments on this clonotype: A much bigger clone sits one base away, suggesting this may be a read error. This chain connects TRBV6-6 to TRBJ2-1; no definite D call. CDR3 length: 13 residues. V was clipped by 6 bases and J by 4 bases, with 10 bases between them. Germline V lookup: CDR1 MNHNY, CDR2 SVGAGI (reference sequence). The DNA for the CDR3 is TGTGCCAGCAGGTCTAACGGGTACAATGAGCAGTTCTTC. Its translation is CASRSNGYNEQFF.

V gene TRBV18 combines with J gene TRBJ2-1, with 12 positions matching TRBD2. J was trimmed by 10 bases and V by 3 bases; bases with no gene match: 7. The germline CDR1 and CDR2 sequences are KGHSH and LQKENI. The CDR3 sequence is 15 residues long. Written as DNA, the CDR3 is TGTGCCAGCTCACCGAGACTAGCGGGAGTTCAGGAGCAGTTCTTC. Residues: CASSPRLAGVQEQFF. Full variable domain (missing parts from reference TRBV18 and TRBJ2-1): NAGVMQNPRHLVRRRGQEARLRCSPMKGHSHVYWYRQLPEEGLKFMVYLQKENIIDESGMPKERFSAEFPKEGPSILRIQQVVRGDSAAYFCASSPRLAGVQEQFFGPGTRLTVL.

In nucleotides, the CDR3 is TGTGCCAGCAAACTAACGGGCGACACCTACGAGCAGTACTTC. As protein: CASKLTGDTYEQYF. The chain carries TRBV28 and TRBJ2-7; no clear D gene. This CDR3 is 14 amino acids long. In germline, CDR1 is MDHEN, CDR2 SYDVKM. V was cut by 7 bases and J by 2 bases, with 15 bases left in between.

This clonotype was detected only a few times. CDR3 coding DNA: TGTGCCAGCAGCCAAGGCGGGCCTAGTGGGGAGCAGTACTTC. Translating it yields CASSQGGPSGEQYF. The rearrangement uses TRBV4-2 and TRBJ2-7, with a possible D match to TRBD2 (5 bases). The CDR3 covers 14 residues. Deletions cut 1 base from V and 7 bases from J, with 14 bases between. Germline CDR1 is LGHNA and CDR2 is YNFKEQ.

This clonotype came up once. The gene calls are TRBV29-1 and TRBJ2-3; tentative D call: TRBD2 (6 bases). The CDR3 is 17 residues long. Per the germline V gene, CDR1 is SQVTM and CDR2 is ANQGSEA. V lost 0 bases and J lost 3, with 19 bases in between. The CDR3 is CSVEDLREPAETDTQYF. CDR3 sequence (DNA): TGCAGCGTTGAAGATCTCCGGGAGCCTGCCGAGACAGATACGCAGTATTTT.

Regarding this clonotype: A much larger clone is a single base away; this may be a read error. The chain combines TRBV27 with TRBJ2-5; possibly TRBD2 for D (5 bases). V was clipped by 5 bases and J by 5 bases, with 15 bases between them. The CDR3 consists of 14 residues. Germline assignment: CDR1 MNHEY and CDR2 SMNVEV (reference sequence). The CDR3 DNA sequence: TGTGCCAGCAGTGAAGAGGGCCCCTGGGAGACCCAGTACTTC. Translated: CASSEEGPWETQYF.